This paragraph covers one TCR beta chain sequence. Its target antigen remains unknown. The input lacks base qualities; no much larger clone sits a single base away. The data originate from a study of CD8+CD57+ T cells in acquired aplastic anemia (dated by TCRdb to 2017 to 2018). For the study in its entirety: Extracted DNA from sorted CD4+ and CD8+ cells averaged around 3.4 ug, ranging from about 0.17 to 27.4 ug. A CD8+CD57+ expansion meant a frequency higher than the mean frequency seen in healthy subjects. What the authors observed across the whole study: Between patients and healthy controls, no significant difference in CD8+ Simpson's diversity was found (P=0.060). Although around 30 CD8+ CDR3 sequences were shared by patients and controls, these sequences appeared highly expressed in patients and within the immunodominant clones of patients.

Genomic DNA was used as template for profiling of TCR beta VDJ combinations and CDR3 sequences. An Illumina HiSeq 2000 was the platform used for TCR repertoire sequencing. The authors' pipeline ran thus. TRBV/TRBJ rearrangement plots, CDR3 size and DJ length profiles, and Simpson's diversity index were used to evaluate the repertoires. The most abundant DNA sequence in the deep sequencing data was defined as the immunodominant clone. CDR3 amino acid sequences were checked for sharing across subjects and were also compared against the VDJdb database and published repertoires. TCRdb reanalyzed the raw reads on its own, using fastp at Q25 for trimming and MiXCR for clone calling, and kept in-frame beta chains. Every CDR3 protein is listed once, alongside the most common genes and DNA of its rows. These V and J calls originate from TCRdb's pipeline instead of the authors' own analysis. Within this sample are approximately 120,000 distinct CDR3 sequences, with about 40% of them counted one time only. The ten largest clones add up to more than 2.5% of the sample.

Patients chosen for sequencing had shown expansion of CD8+CD57+ cells by flow cytometry. Severe acquired aplastic anemia was diagnosed in all patients according to International Study of Aplastic Anemia and Agranulocytosis and Camitta criteria. No therapy had been received by the patients at the time of blood sampling. TCR repertoires of sorted CD4+ and CD8+ blood T cells from severe aplastic anemia patients and healthy subjects were deep-sequenced in the study. Patients were enrolled in the USA under clinicaltrials.gov protocols 00001620, 01623167, 00001397, 00071045, 00081523 and 00961064. Ficoll-Paque density gradient centrifugation was used to isolate peripheral blood mononuclear cells. Before DNA was extracted, CD4+ and CD8+ T cells were sorted using either FACS or magnetic beads. The source material was sorted CD4+, CD8+, or CD8+CD57+ T cells (not recorded which) from PBMCs. The sequence was obtained from a human donor with aplastic anemia.

The bases read TGTGCCAGCTCACCACGGGGGGCCTCCGGGGGAGATACGCAGTATTTT. Its product reads: CASSPRGASGGDTQYF. The chain was built from TRBV18 and TRBJ2-3; the D gene may be TRBD1 or TRBD2, since each aligns over 6 bases. From its cysteine to its phenylalanine, the CDR3 spans 16 amino acids. Only the CDR3 DNA is retained, 48 bases long and in frame from the first base. Deletion took 1 base off V and 5 bases off J, with a span of 16 bases between the germline ends. From the germline V gene, CDR1 is KGHSH and CDR2 is LQKENI.